This is a list of T cell receptor beta chains from one sample in a study of cytomegalovirus exposure and HLA in healthy donors. The data were produced by immunoSEQ multiplex PCR, yet TCRdb's version contains in-frame clones alone and is incomplete. Among approximately 170,000 clones listed, around four fifths were seen once. The sequenced sample consisted of PBMCs. The receptors come from a male donor in good health and CMV-seropositive. The CDR3 runs from the conserved cysteine through the conserved F or W. The D gene is left open where the match is weak. Only some rows state a clone size, as once, few, many or a class for expanded clones.

J gene: TRBJ2-5; D gene: TRBD1; clone size: -; V gene: TRBV5-1; CDR3 protein: CASRNGQGVEGETQYF; CDR3 DNA: TGCGCCAGCAGAAACGGACAGGGGGTTGAGGGAGAGACCCAGTACTTC
J gene: TRBJ2-2; D gene: -; clone size: -; V gene: TRBV30; CDR3 protein: CAWVSSPGAGELFF; CDR3 DNA: TGTGCCTGGGTCTCGTCCCCAGGGGCCGGGGAGCTGTTTTTT
J gene: TRBJ1-3; D gene: -; clone size: -; V gene: TRBV5-1; CDR3 protein: CASSLGGTENTIYF; CDR3 DNA: TGCGCCAGCAGCTTGGGGGGCACGGAAAACACCATATATTTT
J gene: TRBJ2-1; D gene: -; clone size: -; V gene: TRBV11-2; CDR3 protein: CASSLDRGLHEQFF; CDR3 DNA: TGTGCCAGCAGCTTAGATCGGGGTCTGCATGAGCAGTTCTTC
J gene: TRBJ2-7; D gene: TRBD1; clone size: few; V gene: TRBV27; CDR3 protein: CASSLQGADSYEQYF; CDR3 DNA: TGTGCCAGCAGCCTCCAGGGGGCGGACTCCTACGAGCAGTACTTC
J gene: TRBJ2-1; D gene: TRBD1; clone size: -; V gene: TRBV6-1; CDR3 protein: CASSEWTGGYNEQFF; CDR3 DNA: TGTGCCAGCAGTGAATGGACAGGGGGATACAATGAGCAGTTCTTC
J gene: TRBJ1-6; D gene: -; clone size: -; V gene: TRBV13; CDR3 protein: CASNSQQPYNSPLHF; CDR3 DNA: TGTGCCAGCAACTCCCAACAGCCCTATAATTCACCCCTCCACTTT
J gene: TRBJ1-1; D gene: -; clone size: -; V gene: TRBV5-1; CDR3 protein: CASSLVVNTEAFF; CDR3 DNA: TGCGCCAGCAGCTTGGTAGTGAACACTGAAGCTTTCTTT
J gene: TRBJ1-3; D gene: -; clone size: -; V gene: TRBV4-1; CDR3 protein: CASSQGRTAGNTIYF; CDR3 DNA: TGCGCCAGCAGCCAAGGGCGCACAGCTGGAAACACCATATATTTT
J gene: TRBJ1-2; D gene: -; clone size: -; V gene: TRBV30; CDR3 protein: CAWTGENYGYTF; CDR3 DNA: TGTGCCTGGACGGGGGAGAACTATGGCTACACCTTC
J gene: TRBJ1-3; D gene: -; clone size: -; V gene: TRBV5-1; CDR3 protein: CASAAGSGNTIYF; CDR3 DNA: TGCGCCAGCGCCGCCGGGTCTGGAAACACCATATATTTT
J gene: TRBJ2-7; D gene: TRBD1; clone size: -; V gene: TRBV27; CDR3 protein: CASSLLGQGPYYEQYF; CDR3 DNA: TGTGCCAGCAGCCTCCTTGGACAGGGTCCCTACTACGAGCAGTACTTC
J gene: TRBJ2-7; D gene: -; clone size: once; V gene: TRBV6-6; CDR3 protein: CASSYALSRSGFEQYF; CDR3 DNA: TGTGCCAGCAGTTACGCTCTATCCCGGAGCGGATTCGAGCAGTACTTC
J gene: TRBJ1-6; D gene: -; clone size: -; V gene: TRBV30; CDR3 protein: CAWSRRGFDPNSPLHF; CDR3 DNA: TGTGCCTGGAGTAGGAGGGGATTTGACCCTAATTCACCCCTCCACTTT
J gene: TRBJ2-7; D gene: -; clone size: -; V gene: TRBV4-1; CDR3 protein: CASSQMAQRGREAYEQYF; CDR3 DNA: TGCGCCAGCAGCCAAATGGCGCAGAGGGGCAGGGAGGCCTACGAGCAGTACTTC
J gene: TRBJ2-2; D gene: -; clone size: few; V gene: TRBV6-5; CDR3 protein: CASSPGVNTGELFF; CDR3 DNA: TGTGCCAGCAGTCCCGGGGTCAACACCGGGGAGCTGTTTTTT
J gene: TRBJ1-2; D gene: TRBD1; clone size: -; V gene: TRBV7-2; CDR3 protein: CASSLEGQNYGYTF; CDR3 DNA: TGTGCCAGCAGCTTAGAGGGACAGAACTATGGCTACACCTTC
J gene: TRBJ2-1; D gene: -; clone size: -; V gene: TRBV7-2; CDR3 protein: CASSLARQGRNEQFF; CDR3 DNA: TGTGCCAGCAGCTTAGCGAGGCAGGGAAGGAATGAGCAGTTCTTC
J gene: TRBJ2-1; D gene: -; clone size: -; V gene: TRBV10-3; CDR3 protein: CAIIEDTTYNEQFF; CDR3 DNA: TGTGCCATCATAGAGGACACCACTTACAATGAGCAGTTCTTC
J gene: TRBJ2-2; D gene: TRBD2; clone size: -; V gene: TRBV6-1; CDR3 protein: CASREAGGSNTGELFF; CDR3 DNA: TGTGCCAGCAGGGAAGCGGGGGGGTCAAACACCGGGGAGCTGTTTTTT
J gene: TRBJ1-3; D gene: TRBD1; clone size: -; V gene: TRBV5-4; CDR3 protein: CASSLGRGEGNTIYF; CDR3 DNA: TGTGCCAGCAGCTTGGGCAGGGGGGAAGGAAACACCATATATTTT
J gene: TRBJ2-7; D gene: TRBD1; clone size: few; V gene: TRBV11-2; CDR3 protein: CASSLRGKTTGGRNEQYF; CDR3 DNA: TGTGCCAGCAGCTTAAGGGGAAAAACGACAGGGGGTCGTAACGAGCAGTACTTC
J gene: TRBJ1-6; D gene: -; clone size: -; V gene: TRBV19; CDR3 protein: CASTAQGNSPLHF; CDR3 DNA: TGTGCCAGTACGGCACAGGGCAATTCACCCCTCCACTTT
J gene: TRBJ1-2; D gene: TRBD1; clone size: -; V gene: TRBV10-3; CDR3 protein: CAISEPGTGGSYGYTF; CDR3 DNA: TGTGCCATCAGTGAGCCCGGGACAGGGGGCAGCTATGGCTACACCTTC
J gene: TRBJ1-1; D gene: -; clone size: -; V gene: TRBV11-2; CDR3 protein: CASRPGGGEAFF; CDR3 DNA: TGTGCCAGCAGACCGGGGGGTGGTGAAGCTTTCTTT
J gene: TRBJ1-6; D gene: TRBD1; clone size: -; V gene: TRBV4-1; CDR3 protein: CASSQDSWTGESSYNSPLHF; CDR3 DNA: TGCGCCAGCAGCCAAGATTCCTGGACAGGGGAGAGCTCCTATAATTCACCCCTCCACTTT
J gene: TRBJ1-3; D gene: -; clone size: once; V gene: TRBV11-3; CDR3 protein: CASSVGGAGNTIYF; CDR3 DNA: TGTGCCAGCAGCGTCGGGGGGGCTGGAAACACCATATATTTT
J gene: TRBJ1-6; D gene: -; clone size: -; V gene: TRBV18; CDR3 protein: CASSPFLDSPLHF; CDR3 DNA: TGTGCCAGCTCACCTTTCCTAGATTCACCCCTCCACTTT
J gene: TRBJ1-1; D gene: -; clone size: few; V gene: TRBV18; CDR3 protein: CASSPTKPNTEAFF; CDR3 DNA: TGTGCCAGCTCACCAACAAAACCGAACACTGAAGCTTTCTTT
J gene: TRBJ2-3; D gene: TRBD2; clone size: -; V gene: TRBV5-4; CDR3 protein: CASSLELAGADLTDTQYF; CDR3 DNA: TGTGCCAGCAGCTTGGAGTTAGCGGGGGCCGACCTCACAGATACGCAGTATTTT
J gene: TRBJ2-2; D gene: TRBD2; clone size: -; V gene: TRBV7-2; CDR3 protein: CASSLVGGDTGELFF; CDR3 DNA: TGTGCCAGCAGCTTAGTGGGGGGGGACACCGGGGAGCTGTTTTTT
J gene: TRBJ2-6; D gene: -; clone size: once; V gene: TRBV6-1; CDR3 protein: CASSAYSWAHGANVLTF; CDR3 DNA: TGTGCCAGCAGTGCATACAGTTGGGCTCATGGGGCCAACGTCCTGACTTTC
J gene: TRBJ1-2; D gene: -; clone size: -; V gene: TRBV19; CDR3 protein: CASRNEAGYGYTF; CDR3 DNA: TGTGCCAGTAGGAACGAGGCGGGCTATGGCTACACCTTC
J gene: TRBJ1-2; D gene: -; clone size: few; V gene: TRBV5-6; CDR3 protein: CASSLGAGPNYGYTF; CDR3 DNA: TGTGCCAGCAGCTTGGGGGCAGGGCCCAACTATGGCTACACCTTC
J gene: TRBJ1-2; D gene: -; clone size: -; V gene: TRBV29-1; CDR3 protein: CSVEELVYGYTF; CDR3 DNA: TGCAGCGTTGAAGAACTAGTTTATGGCTACACCTTC